This T cell receptor beta chain comes out of a study of T cell repertoires in cytomegalovirus infection. Study-wide context: It was the public TCR beta signatures that indicated both CMV infection and matching HLA type.

This CDR3 is 15 amino acids long. Trimming removed 4 bases at V and 9 bases at J, with 19 bases between. Germline loops: CDR1 SNHLY, CDR2 FYNNEI. TCRdb used MiXCR to reprocess the reads, holding one entry per CDR3 protein. The data contain around 630,000 distinct CDR3 sequences, roughly 24% of them singletons. For this clonotype: Its cognate antigen is unknown.

General study findings and limits: Cumulative public TCR beta family frequency identified CMV carriers with the relevant HLA. The response measured ex vivo was dominated by TCR beta clonotypes (HLA-C-restricted and CMV-specific).

The sequence was collected from a human donor in good health (CMV status not recorded). Some clones in this sample may be carry-over from other donors' samples. Sequences were obtained from CD8+ T cells from PBMCs. The chain has TRBV2 and TRBJ2-1; D unresolved. CDR3 bases: TGTGCCAGCAGTGGCTACAGCTACCCTAAGGGTGAGCAGTTCTTC. Amino acid sequence: CASSGYSYPKGEQFF.